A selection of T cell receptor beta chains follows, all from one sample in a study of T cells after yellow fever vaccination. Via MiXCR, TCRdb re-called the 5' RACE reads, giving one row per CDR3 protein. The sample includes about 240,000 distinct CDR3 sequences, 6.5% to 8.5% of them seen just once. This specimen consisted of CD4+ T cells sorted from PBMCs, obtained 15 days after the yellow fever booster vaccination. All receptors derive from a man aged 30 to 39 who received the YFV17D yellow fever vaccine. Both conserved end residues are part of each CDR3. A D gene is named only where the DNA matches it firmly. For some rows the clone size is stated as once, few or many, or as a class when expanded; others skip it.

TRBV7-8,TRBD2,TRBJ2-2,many,TGTGCCAGCAGCTTAGCCCTAGCGGGGGCCGGGGAGCTGTTTTTT,CASSLALAGAGELFF
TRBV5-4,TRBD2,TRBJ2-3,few,TGTGCCAGCAGCTTGGGGCTAGCGGGAGTTCGAGATACGCAGTATTTT,CASSLGLAGVRDTQYF
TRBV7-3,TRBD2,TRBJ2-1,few,TGTGCCAGCAGCTCACTCGGGACTAGCGGAGCCTACAATGAGCAGTTCTTC,CASSSLGTSGAYNEQFF
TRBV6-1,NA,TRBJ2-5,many,TGTGCCAGCAGTCAACAGGGAAGCGAGACCCAGTACTTC,CASSQQGSETQYF
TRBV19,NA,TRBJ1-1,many,TGTGCCAGTAGCACGGGCCTAGGTGGTACCCGGACTGAAGCTTTCTTT,CASSTGLGGTRTEAFF
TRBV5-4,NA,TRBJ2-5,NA,TGTGCCAGCAGCTGGGGGCCGACTATCCAAGAGACCCAGTACTTC,CASSWGPTIQETQYF
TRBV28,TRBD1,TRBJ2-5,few,TGTGCCAGCAGCCCCGGGACAGGGATTCGGTACCAAGAGACCCAGTACTTC,CASSPGTGIRYQETQYF
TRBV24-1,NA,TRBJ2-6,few,TGTGCCACCGTCGAAGGGGTCTATCAAGGGGCCAACGTCCTGACTTTC,CATVEGVYQGANVLTF
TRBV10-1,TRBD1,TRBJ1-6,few,TGCGCCAGCAGTTCGGGACAGGGGAATGGTTCACCCCTCCACTTT,CASSSGQGNGSPLHF
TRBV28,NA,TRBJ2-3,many,TGTGCCAGCGTTACGGGGCGGGAAGCGGGCACCGATACGCAGTATTTT,CASVTGREAGTDTQYF
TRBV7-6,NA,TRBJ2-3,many,TGTGCCAGCAGCTTAGAGAGGGATAATACGCAGTATTTT,CASSLERDNTQYF
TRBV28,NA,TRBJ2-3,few,TGTGCCAGCAGGGCGGGTTCGGGCACAGATACGCAGTATTTT,CASRAGSGTDTQYF
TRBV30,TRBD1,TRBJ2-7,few,TGTGCCTGGGCCAGGGGGCCCTACGAGCAGTACTTC,CAWARGPYEQYF
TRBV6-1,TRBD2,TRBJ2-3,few,TGTGCCAGCACCCCCGGAGCGGGAGGACGTACAGATACGCAGTATTTT,CASTPGAGGRTDTQYF
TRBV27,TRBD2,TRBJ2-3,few,TGTGCCAGCACGCGGGGCGGGAGTTACACAGATACGCAGTATTTT,CASTRGGSYTDTQYF
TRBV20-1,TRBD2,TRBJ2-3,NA,TGCGGTGCTAGCGGGACTAGCGGTAACACAGATACGCAGTATTTT,CGASGTSGNTDTQYF
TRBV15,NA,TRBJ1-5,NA,TGTGCCACCAAGTATGGGGTGGATAGCAATCAGCCCCAGCATTTT,CATKYGVDSNQPQHF
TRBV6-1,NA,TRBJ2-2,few,TGTGCCAGCAGCCACGGGGATACCCAAACCGGGGAGCTGTTTTTT,CASSHGDTQTGELFF
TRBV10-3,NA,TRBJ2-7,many,TGTGCCATCAGTGTCTCAAGTCCCCACGAGCAGTACTTC,CAISVSSPHEQYF
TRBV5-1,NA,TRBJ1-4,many,TGCGCCAGCCGGGGGACATCAGATGAAAAACTGTTTTTT,CASRGTSDEKLFF
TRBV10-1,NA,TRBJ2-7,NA,TGCGCCTGTATGGGGCTATTATTTCCCTACGAGCAGTACTTC,CACMGLLFPYEQYF
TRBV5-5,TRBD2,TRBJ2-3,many,TGTGCCAGCAGCTTGTTACTAGCGGGAGATACGCAGTATTTT,CASSLLLAGDTQYF
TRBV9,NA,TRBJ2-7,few,TGTGCCAGCAGCGTAAAGGGTGGCTACGAGCAGTACTTC,CASSVKGGYEQYF
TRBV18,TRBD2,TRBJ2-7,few,TGTGCCAGCTCACCTAAAGGACTAGCGGGAGTCGTCGAGCAGTACTTC,CASSPKGLAGVVEQYF
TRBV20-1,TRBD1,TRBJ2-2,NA,TGCAGTGCTCAAGGACAGGGTGGGACCGGGGAGCTGTTTTTT,CSAQGQGGTGELFF
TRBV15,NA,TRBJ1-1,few,TGTGCCACCAGCATTTGGGGGCTTAACACTGAAGCTTTCTTT,CATSIWGLNTEAFF